This is a list of T cell receptor beta chains from one sample in a study of T cells in Graves' hyperthyroidism and ophthalmopathy. TCRdb re-called the multiplex PCR reads with MiXCR, one entry per CDR3 protein. The data hold 250,000 to 300,000 distinct CDR3 sequences, with 14% to 15% observed a single time. Sample: blood. The receptors were gathered from a woman in her thirties or forties with Graves' hyperthyroidism that later progressed to Graves' ophthalmopathy. The CDR3 runs from the conserved cysteine through the conserved F or W. A D gene is named only where the DNA matches it firmly. Expanded clones are given a class, and other clones once, few, many or no size at all.

CDR3 length | clone size | J gene | D gene | V gene | CDR3 DNA | CDR3 protein
13 | many | TRBJ2-1 | NA | TRBV28 | TGTGCCAGCACCGTGACCCCGGTCAATGAGCAGTTCTTC | CASTVTPVNEQFF
14 | many | TRBJ2-2 | TRBD2 | TRBV14 | TGTGCCAGCAGCCAAGGACTAGCGACCGGGGAGCTGTTTTTT | CASSQGLATGELFF
16 | NA | TRBJ1-1 | NA | TRBV14 | TGTGCCAGCAGCCAGATTCCGCGGCGAATGAACACTGAAGCTTTCTTT | CASSQIPRRMNTEAFF
13 | NA | TRBJ1-2 | TRBD1 | TRBV19 | TGTGCCAGTAGTAAAGGGGGCGACTATGGCTACACCTTC | CASSKGGDYGYTF
14 | many | TRBJ2-7 | TRBD2 | TRBV6-1 | TGTGCCAGCTCCGCGGGACTAGCGCACTACGAGCAGTACTTC | CASSAGLAHYEQYF
12 | few | TRBJ1-2 | NA | TRBV20-1 | TGCAGTGCCCGATGGGGCCCCTATGGCTACACCTTC | CSARWGPYGYTF
13 | few | TRBJ1-4 | TRBD1 | TRBV7-7 | TGTGCTAGCAGCCCCCAAGCAGGGGGAAAACTGTTTTTT | CASSPQAGGKLFF
16 | many | TRBJ2-4 | NA | TRBV5-1 | TGCGCCAGCAGCTTGGGGGCAGAAAAAGCCAAAAACATTCAGTACTTC | CASSLGAEKAKNIQYF
15 | many | TRBJ1-1 | NA | TRBV19 | TGTGCCAGTAGTATTGTAGGGGCCGGGGGGACTGAAGCTTTCTTT | CASSIVGAGGTEAFF
11 | many | TRBJ1-2 | NA | TRBV10-3 | TGTGCCATCAAAGGGGATTATGGCTACACCTTC | CAIKGDYGYTF
13 | many | TRBJ2-1 | NA | TRBV7-2 | TGTGCCAGCAGCCCCTACCGTTACAATGAGCAGTTCTTC | CASSPYRYNEQFF
15 | many | TRBJ2-2 | NA | TRBV11-3 | TGTGCCAGCAGCCAGGGTGGCCTTCGACCCGGGGAGCTGTTTTTT | CASSQGGLRPGELFF
13 | many | TRBJ1-1 | NA | TRBV14 | TGTGCCAGCAGCCAAGTCGGGTTTACTGAAGCTTTCTTT | CASSQVGFTEAFF
13 | many | TRBJ2-7 | NA | TRBV2 | TGTGCCAGCAGTGAGACAGTTACCTACGAGCAGTACTTC | CASSETVTYEQYF
17 | many | TRBJ1-5 | TRBD1 | TRBV19 | TGTGCCAGTAGCCTGTGGACAGGGGGAAATAGCAATCAGCCCCAGCATTTT | CASSLWTGGNSNQPQHF
15 | NA | TRBJ2-7 | NA | TRBV28 | TGTGCCAGCAGTTCCCGGAGGACGGGAGACCCACGGCAGTACTTC | CASSSRRTGDPRQYF
12 | NA | TRBJ2-5 | NA | TRBV18 | TGTGCCAGCTCACCACAACAGGAGACCCAGTACTTC | CASSPQQETQYF
17 | NA | TRBJ2-1 | NA | TRBV20-1 | TGCAGTGCTCCCTTCATAGACGTAGCGGTTTACTGCAATGAGCAGTTCTTC | CSAPFIDVAVYCNEQFF
16 | many | TRBJ1-4 | NA | TRBV18 | TGTGCCAGCTCACCATATGTCTCAAACTCTAATGAAAAACTGTTTTTT | CASSPYVSNSNEKLFF
15 | many | TRBJ1-2 | TRBD1 | TRBV28 | TGTGCCAGCAGTCCAACAGGGGAAGAAATCTATGGCTACACCTTC | CASSPTGEEIYGYTF
12 | many | TRBJ1-4 | NA | TRBV4-2 | TGTGCCAGCAGCCAAGGGGGGATCGGTCTGTTTTTT | CASSQGGIGLFF
15 | many | TRBJ1-5 | NA | TRBV20-1 | TGCAGTGCTAGGCCGAGATCAGTGGCGAATCAGCCCCAGCATTTT | CSARPRSVANQPQHF
18 | many | TRBJ2-2 | NA | TRBV7-9 | TGTGCCAGCAGTCCGACATACCTACTAAACCCGAACACCGGGGAGCTGTTTTTT | CASSPTYLLNPNTGELFF
18 | many | TRBJ2-6 | TRBD1 | TRBV12-3/TRBV12-4 | TGTGCCAGCCCCGACCCCTCAAACAGGGGTACTGGGGCCAACGTCCTGACTTTC | CASPDPSNRGTGANVLTF
14 | many | TRBJ1-6 | TRBD1 | TRBV20-1 | TGCAGTGCTAGGTTTGGACAGGCCGGTGGACCCCTCCACTTT | CSARFGQAGGPLHF
14 | few | TRBJ1-1 | TRBD1 | TRBV18 | TGTGCCAGCTCACCCTCCGGCAGGGGGACTGAAGCTTTCTTT | CASSPSGRGTEAFF
15 | many | TRBJ2-1 | NA | TRBV18 | TGTGCCAGCTCACCAATAACGGGAACTCACAATGAGCAGTTCTTC | CASSPITGTHNEQFF
15 | many | TRBJ1-2 | NA | TRBV28 | TGTGCCAGCAGTTTAGGTGGCCGGACTAACTATGGCTACACCTTC | CASSLGGRTNYGYTF
16 | many | TRBJ2-1 | NA | TRBV24-1 | TGTGCCACCAGTGATTTAGTTCCAGGGAGCTACAATGAGCAGTTCTTC | CATSDLVPGSYNEQFF
15 | many | TRBJ2-7 | TRBD2 | TRBV6-1 | TGTGCCAGCAGACCAACGGGACTAGCCGGCTACGAGCAGTACTTC | CASRPTGLAGYEQYF
15 | NA | TRBJ2-1 | TRBD1 | TRBV6-5 | TGTGCCAGCAGTTACGGGCAGGGGGTAGGGAATGAGCAGTTCTTC | CASSYGQGVGNEQFF
15 | many | TRBJ2-1 | TRBD1 | TRBV6-1 | TGTGCCAGCAGTGACGGACAGGTGGGGTCCAATGAGCAGTTCTTC | CASSDGQVGSNEQFF
14 | NA | TRBJ2-2 | NA | TRBV2 | TGTGCCAGCAGTACCGGATACAGCACCGGGGAGCTGTTTTTT | CASSTGYSTGELFF
14 | few | TRBJ1-5 | NA | TRBV20-1 | TGCAGTGCTAGAGAGGGCTGGACGGATCAGCCCCAGCATTTT | CSAREGWTDQPQHF
15 | many | TRBJ2-3 | NA | TRBV27 | TGTGCCAGCAGAACCGACTACTCTAGCACAGATACGCAGTATTTT | CASRTDYSSTDTQYF
13 | NA | TRBJ2-1 | NA | TRBV20-1 | TGCAGTGCCATGGGGACGAGACACTATGAGCCGTTCTTC | CSAMGTRHYEPFF
14 | many | TRBJ1-1 | NA | TRBV3-1 | TGTGCCAGCAGCCAAAACGGGGGAGACACTGAAGCTTTCTTT | CASSQNGGDTEAFF
15 | few | TRBJ1-2 | NA | TRBV4-1 | TGCGCCAGCAGCCAAGAAGGACGGTTAAACTATGGCTACACCTTC | CASSQEGRLNYGYTF
16 | NA | TRBJ2-3 | TRBD2 | TRBV20-1 | TGCAGTGCTAGTTTTCGCCTAGCGGGACTAACAGATACGCAGTATTTT | CSASFRLAGLTDTQYF
17 | many | TRBJ2-4 | TRBD2 | TRBV19 | TGTGCCAGTAGTATCCGAGGACAGCTAGCGGGAGGTAACATTCAGTACTTC | CASSIRGQLAGGNIQYF
18 | NA | TRBJ2-7 | TRBD2 | TRBV3-1 | TGTGCCAGCAGCCCCCTCGGCGGGACTAGCGGGAGGGCCTACGAGCAGTACTTC | CASSPLGGTSGRAYEQYF
17 | NA | TRBJ1-3 | NA | TRBV18 | TGTGCCAGCTCACCACTTGCCAGGGCGAGCTCTGGAAACACCATATATTTT | CASSPLARASSGNTIYF
13 | NA | TRBJ1-4 | TRBD1 | TRBV7-9 | TGTGCCAGCAGCTTCGGACAGGCGGAAAAACTGTTTTTT | CASSFGQAEKLFF
16 | many | TRBJ2-7 | NA | TRBV19 | TGTGCCAGTAGCCCCAGACAGTCATCGAGCTCCTACGAGCAGTACTTC | CASSPRQSSSSYEQYF
13 | NA | TRBJ1-1 | NA | TRBV5-6 | TGTGCCAGCAGCAGGGCCCTGAACACTGAAGCTTTCTTT | CASSRALNTEAFF
16 | many | TRBJ2-1 | NA | TRBV15 | TGTGCCACCAGCAGAGATGCCTTTAGCTCCTACAATGAGCAGTTCTTC | CATSRDAFSSYNEQFF
17 | many | TRBJ2-1 | TRBD2 | TRBV7-3 | TGTGCCAGCAGCTTAAGTCAGCGGGGCCCTCTATCCCATGAGCAGTTCTTC | CASSLSQRGPLSHEQFF
16 | few | TRBJ1-5 | NA | TRBV3-1 | TGTGCCAGCAGCCACGAGGCGGGAGGCGCAAATCAGCCCCAGCATTTT | CASSHEAGGANQPQHF
13 | many | TRBJ2-3 | NA | TRBV9 | TGTGCCAGCTCAGCCCCTAGCACAGATACGCAGTATTTT | CASSAPSTDTQYF
12 | few | TRBJ2-7 | NA | TRBV28 | TGTGCCAGCAGTTCTGCGAGAGGGGAGCAGTACTTC | CASSSARGEQYF
13 | NA | TRBJ2-3 | NA | TRBV6-2/TRBV6-3 | TGTGCCAGCAGTTACTCGAATTGGGATACGCAGTATTTT | CASSYSNWDTQYF
16 | many | TRBJ2-5 | TRBD2 | TRBV4-2 | TGTGCCAGCAGCCCATTGACTAGCGGCCTCCAAGAGACCCAGTACTTC | CASSPLTSGLQETQYF
15 | many | TRBJ1-1 | NA | TRBV5-1 | TGCGCCAGCAGCTTCAACGGGGGCGAGGACACTGAAGCTTTCTTT | CASSFNGGEDTEAFF
15 | NA | TRBJ2-1 | NA | TRBV19 | TGTGCCAGTAGTATAAAGGGCAGGTCCTACAATGAGCAGTTCTTC | CASSIKGRSYNEQFF